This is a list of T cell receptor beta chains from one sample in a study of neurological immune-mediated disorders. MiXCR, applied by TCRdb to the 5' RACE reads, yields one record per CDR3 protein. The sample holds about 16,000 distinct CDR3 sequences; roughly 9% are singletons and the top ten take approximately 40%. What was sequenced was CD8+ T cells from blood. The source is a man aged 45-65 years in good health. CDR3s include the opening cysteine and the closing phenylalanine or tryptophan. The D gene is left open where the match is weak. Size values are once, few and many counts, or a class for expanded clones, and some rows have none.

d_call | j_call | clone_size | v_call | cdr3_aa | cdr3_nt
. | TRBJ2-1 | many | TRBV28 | CASTNPRGAGSVHEQFF | TGTGCCAGCACCAACCCTCGAGGGGCCGGGAGTGTACATGAGCAGTTCTTC
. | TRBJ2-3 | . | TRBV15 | CATSRGPEGSTDTQYF | TGTGCCACCAGCAGAGGGCCAGAGGGAAGCACAGATACGCAGTATTTT
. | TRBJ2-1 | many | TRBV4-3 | CASSQDRGETIIGDNEQFF | TGCGCCAGCAGCCAAGATCGCGGGGAGACCATTATAGGAGATAATGAGCAGTTCTTC
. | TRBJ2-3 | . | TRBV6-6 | CASSPAGSTDTQYF | TGTGCCAGCAGTCCCGCGGGTAGCACAGATACGCAGTATTTT
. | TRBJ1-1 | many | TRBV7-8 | CASSFLGGLDTEAFF | TGTGCCAGCAGCTTCCTGGGGGGCTTGGACACTGAAGCTTTCTTT
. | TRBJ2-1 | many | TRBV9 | CASSVVGGPAGQFF | TGTGCCAGCAGCGTAGTTGGCGGCCCTGCAGGGCAGTTCTTC
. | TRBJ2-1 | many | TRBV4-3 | CASSQEPLITEYNEQFF | TGCGCCAGCAGCCAAGAACCACTTATCACGGAATACAATGAGCAGTTCTTC
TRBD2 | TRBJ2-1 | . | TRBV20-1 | CSVSTSGILPEQFF | TGCAGTGTCTCGACTAGCGGGATCCTCCCTGAGCAGTTCTTC
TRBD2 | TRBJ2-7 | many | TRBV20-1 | CSARDRGSGTSYEQYF | TGCAGTGCTAGAGATCGAGGTAGCGGGACCTCCTACGAGCAGTACTTC
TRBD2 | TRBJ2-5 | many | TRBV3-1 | CASSQEREVQETQYF | TGTGCCAGCAGCCAAGAGCGGGAGGTCCAAGAGACCCAGTACTTC
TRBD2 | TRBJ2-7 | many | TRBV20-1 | CSARDAGEVYEQYF | TGCAGTGCTAGAGATGCGGGAGAAGTCTACGAGCAGTACTTC
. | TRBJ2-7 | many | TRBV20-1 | CSALDYYEQYF | TGCAGTGCTTTGGACTATTACGAGCAGTACTTC
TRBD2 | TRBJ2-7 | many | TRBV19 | CASSLAGGNYEQYF | TGTGCCAGTAGTTTAGCGGGAGGAAACTACGAGCAGTACTTC
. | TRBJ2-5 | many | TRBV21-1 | CASSKGVRQGESRETQYF | TGTGCCAGCAGCAAAGGGGTACGACAGGGGGAGTCCCGAGAGACCCAGTACTTC
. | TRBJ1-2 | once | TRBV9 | CASSVLPPVGYTF | TGTGCCAGCAGCGTATTGCCCCCCGTTGGCTACACCTTC
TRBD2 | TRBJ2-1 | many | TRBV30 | CAWSVFAGEINEQFF | TGTGCCTGGAGTGTATTTGCGGGAGAAATCAATGAGCAGTTCTTC
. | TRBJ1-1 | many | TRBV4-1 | CASSQVLNTEAFF | TGCGCCAGCAGCCAAGTTTTGAACACTGAAGCTTTCTTT
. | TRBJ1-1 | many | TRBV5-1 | CASSRGGLYTEAFF | TGCGCCAGCAGCCGCGGTGGGTTATACACTGAAGCTTTCTTT
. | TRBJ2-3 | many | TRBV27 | CASSLSGSADTQYF | TGTGCCAGCAGTTTATCCGGGAGTGCAGATACGCAGTATTTT
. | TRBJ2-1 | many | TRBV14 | CASSQGLWDNEQFF | TGTGCCAGCAGCCAAGGCCTCTGGGACAATGAGCAGTTCTTC
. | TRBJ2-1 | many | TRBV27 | CASSHTGRGLSEQFF | TGTGCCAGCAGTCATACGGGGCGGGGGCTCAGTGAGCAGTTCTTC
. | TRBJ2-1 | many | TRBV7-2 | CASSLGAGYNEQFF | TGTGCCAGCAGCTTAGGGGCCGGTTACAATGAGCAGTTCTTC
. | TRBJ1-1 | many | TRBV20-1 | CSAPPRNFAWTALNTEAFF | TGCAGTGCTCCACCCAGAAATTTTGCCTGGACAGCCTTGAACACTGAAGCTTTCTTT
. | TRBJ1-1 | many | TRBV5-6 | CASSLERYIPEAFF | TGTGCCAGCAGCTTGGAACGGTACATTCCTGAAGCTTTCTTT
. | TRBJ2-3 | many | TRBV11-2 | CASSLVTRAADTQYF | TGTGCCAGCAGCTTAGTAACCAGGGCAGCTGATACGCAGTATTTT
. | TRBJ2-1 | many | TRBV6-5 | CASSTGGLAGGNNEQFF | TGTGCCAGCAGTACCGGGGGGCTAGCAGGGGGGAACAATGAGCAGTTCTTC
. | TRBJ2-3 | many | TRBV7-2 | CASSPLLADTQYF | TGTGCCAGCAGCCCCCTCTTGGCAGATACGCAGTATTTT
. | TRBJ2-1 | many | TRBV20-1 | CSARERDLPYNEQFF | TGCAGTGCTAGAGAGCGGGACCTCCCCTACAATGAGCAGTTCTTC
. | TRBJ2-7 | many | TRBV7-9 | CASSLSGTDYEQYF | TGTGCCAGCAGCCTTAGTGGGACGGACTACGAGCAGTACTTC
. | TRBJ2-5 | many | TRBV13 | CASSSSHEYQETQYF | TGTGCCAGCAGCTCCTCACACGAGTACCAAGAGACCCAGTACTTC
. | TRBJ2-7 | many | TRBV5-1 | CASSFGQWGDEQYF | TGCGCCAGCAGCTTCGGACAGTGGGGTGACGAGCAGTACTTC
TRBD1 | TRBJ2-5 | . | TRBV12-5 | CASGFVPPLSGGGETQYF | TGTGCTAGTGGTTTCGTTCCGCCCCTCTCAGGGGGCGGGGAGACCCAGTACTTC
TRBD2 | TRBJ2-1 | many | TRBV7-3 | CASSLTGGLGHNEQFF | TGTGCCAGCAGCTTAACGGGAGGACTAGGCCACAATGAGCAGTTCTTC
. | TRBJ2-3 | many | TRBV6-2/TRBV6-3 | CASSSMGPPDTQYF | TGTGCCAGCAGTTCCATGGGGCCCCCAGATACGCAGTATTTT
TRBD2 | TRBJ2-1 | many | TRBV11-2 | CASSFRLAEYNEQFF | TGTGCCAGCAGCTTCCGACTAGCGGAATACAATGAGCAGTTCTTC
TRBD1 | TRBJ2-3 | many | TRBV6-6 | CASSYSPQGATDTQYF | TGTGCCAGCAGTTACTCGCCACAGGGGGCGACAGATACGCAGTATTTT
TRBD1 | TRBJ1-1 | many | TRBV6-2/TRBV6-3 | CASSYGTDPTMNTEAFF | TGTGCCAGCAGTTATGGGACAGACCCTACAATGAACACTGAAGCTTTCTTT
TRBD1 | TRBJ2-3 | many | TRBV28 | CASSFRQGAPDTQYF | TGTGCCAGCAGTTTTCGGCAGGGGGCCCCAGATACGCAGTATTTT
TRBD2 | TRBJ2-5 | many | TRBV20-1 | CSARDASGRAQETQYF | TGCAGTGCTAGAGATGCTAGCGGGAGGGCCCAAGAGACCCAGTACTTC
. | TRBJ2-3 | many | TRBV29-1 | CSVKLGGDTQYF | TGCAGCGTTAAGCTTGGGGGAGATACGCAGTATTTT
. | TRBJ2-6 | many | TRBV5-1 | CASSLEQSGANVLTF | TGCGCCAGCAGCTTGGAACAGTCTGGGGCCAACGTCCTGACTTTC
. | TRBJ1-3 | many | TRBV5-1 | CASSPGDTSGNTIYF | TGCGCCAGCAGCCCGGGGGACACCTCTGGAAACACCATATATTTT
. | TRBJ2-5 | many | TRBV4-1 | CASSQDLSQASLYQETQYF | TGCGCCAGCAGCCAAGATCTGTCACAGGCTTCGTTGTACCAAGAGACCCAGTACTTC
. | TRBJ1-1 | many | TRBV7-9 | CASSFLAGLNTEAFF | TGTGCCAGCTCCTTTTTGGCAGGCTTGAACACTGAAGCTTTCTTT
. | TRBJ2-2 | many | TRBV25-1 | CASSEYSGGTGELFF | TGTGCCAGCAGTGAATATTCCGGTGGGACCGGGGAGCTGTTTTTT
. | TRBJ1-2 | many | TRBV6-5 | CASIPRGAGTNYGYTF | TGTGCCAGCATCCCCCGCGGGGCTGGGACTAACTATGGCTACACCTTC
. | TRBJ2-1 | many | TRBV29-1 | CSVEIWTLGGSYNEQFF | TGCAGCGTTGAAATTTGGACTCTTGGAGGTTCCTACAATGAGCAGTTCTTC
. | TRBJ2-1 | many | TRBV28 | CASRDSSGVILWNEQFF | TGTGCCAGCAGGGACTCCTCAGGGGTCATTCTTTGGAATGAGCAGTTCTTC
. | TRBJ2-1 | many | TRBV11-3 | CASSLRGSYNEQFF | TGTGCCAGCAGCTTAAGGGGTTCCTACAATGAGCAGTTCTTC
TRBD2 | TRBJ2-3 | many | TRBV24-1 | CATSDGTSGTDTQYF | TGTGCCACCAGTGATGGGACTAGCGGCACAGATACGCAGTATTTT
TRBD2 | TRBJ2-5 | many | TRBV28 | CAHSGNGETQYF | TGTGCCCATAGCGGGAATGGAGAGACCCAGTACTTC
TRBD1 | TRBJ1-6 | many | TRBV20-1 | CSAQRPIGTAHNSPLHF | TGCAGTGCCCAAAGACCTATCGGGACAGCTCATAATTCACCCCTCCACTTT
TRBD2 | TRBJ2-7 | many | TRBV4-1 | CASSQNLAGVSYEQYF | TGCGCCAGCAGCCAAAACCTAGCGGGAGTATCCTACGAGCAGTACTTC
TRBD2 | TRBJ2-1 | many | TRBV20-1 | CSASTSGGFSYNEQFF | TGCAGTGCTAGCACTAGCGGGGGGTTTTCCTACAATGAGCAGTTCTTC
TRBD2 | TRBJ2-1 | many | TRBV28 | CASSWREIAGGGGNEQFF | TGTGCCAGCAGTTGGCGGGAAATAGCGGGAGGGGGCGGAAATGAGCAGTTCTTC
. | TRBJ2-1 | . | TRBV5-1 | CASSFQTNEQFF | TGCGCCAGCAGCTTCCAGACCAATGAGCAGTTCTTC